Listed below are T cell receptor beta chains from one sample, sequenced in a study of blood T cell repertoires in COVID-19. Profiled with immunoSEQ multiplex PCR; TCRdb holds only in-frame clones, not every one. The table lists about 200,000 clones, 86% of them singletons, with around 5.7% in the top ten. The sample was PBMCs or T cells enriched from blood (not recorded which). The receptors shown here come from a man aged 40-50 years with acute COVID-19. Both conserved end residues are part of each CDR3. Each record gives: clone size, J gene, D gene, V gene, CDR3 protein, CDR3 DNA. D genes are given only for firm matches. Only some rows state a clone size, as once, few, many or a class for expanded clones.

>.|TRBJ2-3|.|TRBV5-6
CASSLYRTGGRGPQYF
TGTGCCAGCAGCTTGTACCGGACGGGGGGCCGTGGGCCGCAGTATTTT
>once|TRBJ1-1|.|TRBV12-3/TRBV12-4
CASTPLVEAFF
TGTGCCAGCACCCCCCTTGTTGAAGCTTTCTTT
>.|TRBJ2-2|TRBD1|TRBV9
CASSPRQGLNTGELFF
TGTGCCAGCAGCCCCAGACAGGGCCTGAACACCGGGGAGCTGTTTTTT
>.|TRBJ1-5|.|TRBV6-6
CASSPPVRGQPQHF
TGTGCCAGCAGTCCCCCGGTTCGGGGGCAGCCCCAGCATTTT
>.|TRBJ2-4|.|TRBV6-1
CASSDDLGGTTAKNIQYF
TGTGCCAGCAGTGATGATTTAGGCGGGACCACAGCCAAAAACATTCAGTACTTC
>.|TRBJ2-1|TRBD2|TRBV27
CASSPSGIGNEQFF
TGTGCCAGCAGTCCTAGCGGGATAGGCAATGAGCAGTTCTTC
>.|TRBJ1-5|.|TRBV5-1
CASSLEGGERQPQHF
TGCGCCAGCAGCTTGGAGGGGGGGGAGAGGCAGCCCCAGCATTTT
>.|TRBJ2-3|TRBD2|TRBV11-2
CASSFLGSGSTDTQYF
TGTGCCAGCAGCTTCCTGGGTAGCGGGAGTACAGATACGCAGTATTTT
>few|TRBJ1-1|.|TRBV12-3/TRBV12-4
CASRFRTEAFF
TGTGCCAGCAGATTCCGGACAGAAGCTTTCTTT
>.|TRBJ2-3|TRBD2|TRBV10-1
CASSEGTGLAGAVRQYF
TGCGCCAGCAGTGAGGGGACTGGACTAGCGGGAGCAGTACGGCAGTATTTT
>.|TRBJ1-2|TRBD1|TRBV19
CASKLDRGYYGYTF
TGTGCCAGTAAACTCGACAGGGGGTACTATGGCTACACCTTC
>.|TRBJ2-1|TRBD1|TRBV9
CASSPRQGQGESNEQFF
TGTGCCAGCAGCCCTCGCCAGGGACAGGGAGAATCCAATGAGCAGTTCTTC
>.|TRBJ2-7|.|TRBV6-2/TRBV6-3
CASSSVDYSYEQYF
TGTGCCAGCAGCTCAGTAGACTACTCCTACGAGCAGTACTTC
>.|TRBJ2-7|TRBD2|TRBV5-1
CASSARREGPHEQYF
TGCGCCAGCAGCGCTAGGCGGGAGGGGCCCCACGAGCAGTACTTC
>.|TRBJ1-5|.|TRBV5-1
CASSSAGDSNQPQHF
TGCGCCAGCAGCTCAGCAGGTGATAGCAATCAGCCCCAGCATTTT
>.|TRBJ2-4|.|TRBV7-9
CASSLGGANIQYF
TGTGCCAGCAGCTTAGGGGGAGCGAACATTCAGTACTTC
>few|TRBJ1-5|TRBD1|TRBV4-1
CASSRGGGDSSNQPQHF
TGCGCCAGCAGCCGTGGGGGTGGGGACAGTAGCAATCAGCCCCAGCATTTT
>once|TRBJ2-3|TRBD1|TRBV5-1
CASRKGQGADTQYF
TGCGCCAGCCGTAAGGGACAGGGAGCAGATACGCAGTATTTT
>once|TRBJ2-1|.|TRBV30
CAWTPGGTGYNEQFF
TGTGCCTGGACCCCAGGCGGGACGGGCTACAATGAGCAGTTCTTC
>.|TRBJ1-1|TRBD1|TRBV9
CASSPRGRVDTEAFF
TGTGCCAGCAGCCCCAGGGGGCGCGTGGACACTGAAGCTTTCTTT
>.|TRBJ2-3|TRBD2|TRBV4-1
CASSQIAGATQYF
TGCGCCAGCAGCCAGATAGCGGGAGCAACGCAGTATTTT
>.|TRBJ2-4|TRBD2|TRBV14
CASSQAGLASAKNIQYF
TGTGCCAGCAGCCAAGCGGGACTAGCGTCGGCCAAAAACATTCAGTACTTC
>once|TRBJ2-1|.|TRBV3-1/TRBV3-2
CASSQDRQRGLLNEQFF
TGTGCCAGCAGCCAAGACCGTCAGAGGGGACTCTTAAATGAGCAGTTCTTC
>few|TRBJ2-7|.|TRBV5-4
CASSLGGHSYEQYF
TGTGCCAGCAGCTTGGGGGGCCATTCCTACGAGCAGTACTTC
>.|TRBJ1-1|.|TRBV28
CASSRGGRRNTEAFF
TGTGCCAGCAGTAGGGGTGGGAGGCGGAACACTGAAGCTTTCTTT
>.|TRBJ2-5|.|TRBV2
CASLAEWEETQYF
TGTGCCAGTTTGGCGGAGTGGGAAGAGACCCAGTACTTC
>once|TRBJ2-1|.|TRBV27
CASRGIAGYNEQFF
TGTGCCAGCCGAGGGATTGCGGGGTACAATGAGCAGTTCTTC
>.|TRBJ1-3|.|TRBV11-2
CASSFGQGTNTIYF
TGTGCCAGCAGCTTCGGGCAGGGCACAAACACCATATATTTT
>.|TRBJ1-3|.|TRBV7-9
CASRQVSSGNTIYF
TGTGCCAGCAGGCAGGTTTCCTCTGGAAACACCATATATTTT
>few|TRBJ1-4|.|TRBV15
CATRDATGTPNEKLFF
TGTGCCACCAGAGATGCTACCGGGACACCGAATGAAAAACTGTTTTTT
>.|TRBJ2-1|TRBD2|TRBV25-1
CASSHSGRPLEEQFF
TGTGCCAGCAGTCATAGCGGGAGGCCCTTGGAGGAGCAGTTCTTC
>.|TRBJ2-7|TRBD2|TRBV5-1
CASSLLPSGSYEQYF
TGCGCCAGCAGCTTGTTACCCAGCGGGAGCTACGAGCAGTACTTC
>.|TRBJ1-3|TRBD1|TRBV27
CASTLEPGQGVVRGSGNTIYF
TGTGCCAGCACTCTAGAACCGGGACAGGGGGTAGTTAGGGGCTCTGGAAACACCATATATTTT
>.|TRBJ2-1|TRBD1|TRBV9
CASSGHRGLGSYNEQFF
TGTGCCAGCAGCGGCCACAGGGGGCTTGGGTCCTACAATGAGCAGTTCTTC
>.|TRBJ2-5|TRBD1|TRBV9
CASSVSRGRETQYF
TGTGCCAGCAGCGTCTCCAGGGGGCGTGAGACCCAGTACTTC
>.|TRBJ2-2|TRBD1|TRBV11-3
CASSLVGGGSGELFF
TGTGCCAGCAGCTTAGTAGGGGGCGGTTCCGGGGAGCTGTTTTTT
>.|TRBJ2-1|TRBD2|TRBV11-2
CASSLVAGASEQFF
TGTGCCAGCAGCTTAGTAGCGGGAGCGAGTGAGCAGTTCTTC
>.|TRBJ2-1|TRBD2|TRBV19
CASRFREGSEQFF
TGTGCCAGTAGGTTCCGGGAGGGCAGTGAGCAGTTCTTC
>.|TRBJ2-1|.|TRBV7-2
CASSLGPRAEQFF
TGTGCCAGCAGCTTAGGCCCCCGAGCTGAGCAGTTCTTC
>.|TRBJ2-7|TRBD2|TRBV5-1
CASSPSATSGNEQYF
TGCGCCAGCAGCCCCTCCGCGACTAGCGGGAACGAGCAGTACTTC
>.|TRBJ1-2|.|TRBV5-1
CASSLGSGAGQGYTF
TGCGCCAGCAGCTTGGGTTCAGGGGCCGGGCAGGGCTACACCTTC
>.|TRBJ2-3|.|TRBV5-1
CASSLEGGVYADTQYF
TGCGCCAGCAGCTTGGAAGGCGGGGTGTACGCAGATACGCAGTATTTT
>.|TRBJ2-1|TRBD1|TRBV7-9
CATGQGEFF
TGTGCCACTGGACAGGGGGAGTTCTTC
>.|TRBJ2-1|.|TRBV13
CASSLQGSSYNEQFF
TGTGCCAGCAGCTTGCAGGGGAGTTCCTACAATGAGCAGTTCTTC
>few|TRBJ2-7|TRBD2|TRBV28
CASSTKTSAPYYEQYF
TGTGCCAGCAGCACCAAAACTAGCGCCCCTTACTACGAGCAGTACTTC
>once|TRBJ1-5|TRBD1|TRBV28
CASSTSRQGPQHF
TGTGCCAGCAGTACATCCCGACAGGGGCCCCAGCATTTT
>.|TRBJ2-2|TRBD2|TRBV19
CASSTSGRRNTGELFF
TGTGCCAGTAGTACTAGCGGGAGAAGGAACACCGGGGAGCTGTTTTTT
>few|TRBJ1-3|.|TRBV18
CASSPSLQEGSGNTIYF
TGTGCCAGCTCACCATCCTTGCAGGAGGGGTCTGGAAACACCATATATTTT
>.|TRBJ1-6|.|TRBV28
CASNSGDSYNSPLHF
TGTGCCAGCAACTCCGGGGATTCCTATAATTCACCCCTCCACTTT
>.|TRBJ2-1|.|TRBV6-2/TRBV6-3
CASSSTLAQGHPFF
TGTGCCAGCAGTTCGACGCTGGCGCAGGGACATCCGTTCTTC
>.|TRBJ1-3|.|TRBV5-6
CASSSNSADYSGNTIYF
TGTGCCAGCAGCTCCAATTCGGCGGATTACTCTGGAAACACCATATATTTT
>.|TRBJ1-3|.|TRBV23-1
CASSQTTVAGNTIYF
TGCGCCAGCAGTCAAACTACGGTCGCTGGAAACACCATATATTTT
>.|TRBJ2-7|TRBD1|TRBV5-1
CASMPGGNYEQYF
TGCGCCAGCATGCCAGGGGGCAACTACGAGCAGTACTTC
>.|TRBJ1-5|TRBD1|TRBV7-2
CASSLETGGNQPQHF
TGTGCCAGCAGCTTGGAGACAGGGGGCAATCAGCCCCAGCATTTT
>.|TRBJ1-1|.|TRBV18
CASSPPAVLNTEAFF
TGTGCCAGCTCACCCCCTGCAGTCTTGAACACTGAAGCTTTCTTT
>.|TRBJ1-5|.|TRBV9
CASSSGGQPQHF
TGTGCCAGCAGTAGCGGCGGTCAGCCCCAGCATTTT
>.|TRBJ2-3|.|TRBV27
CASSLGASTDTQYF
TGTGCCAGCAGTTTAGGGGCTAGCACAGATACGCAGTATTTT
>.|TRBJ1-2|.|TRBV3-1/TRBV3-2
CASSPDRGHGYTF
TGTGCCAGCAGCCCCGACAGAGGACATGGCTACACCTTC
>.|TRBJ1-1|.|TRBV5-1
CASSATVNTEAFF
TGCGCCAGCAGCGCAACGGTGAACACTGAAGCTTTCTTT
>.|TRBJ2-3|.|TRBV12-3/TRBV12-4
CASERRGTDTQYF
TGTGCCAGCGAAAGGCGGGGCACAGATACGCAGTATTTT